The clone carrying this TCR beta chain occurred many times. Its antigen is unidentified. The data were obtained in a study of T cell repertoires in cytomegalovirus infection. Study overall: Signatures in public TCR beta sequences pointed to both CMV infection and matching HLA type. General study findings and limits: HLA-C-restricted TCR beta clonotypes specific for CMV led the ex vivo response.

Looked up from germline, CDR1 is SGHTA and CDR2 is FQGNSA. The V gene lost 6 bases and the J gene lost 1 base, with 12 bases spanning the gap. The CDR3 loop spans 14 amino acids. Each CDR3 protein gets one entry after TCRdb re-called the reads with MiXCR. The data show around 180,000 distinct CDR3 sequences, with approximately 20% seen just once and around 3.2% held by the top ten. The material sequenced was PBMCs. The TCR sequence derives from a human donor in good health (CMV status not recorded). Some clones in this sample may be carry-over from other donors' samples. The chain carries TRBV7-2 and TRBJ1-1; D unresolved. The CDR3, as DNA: TGTGCCAGCAGGGCCGGACGGGAGAACACTGAAGCTTTCTTT. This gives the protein CASRAGRENTEAFF. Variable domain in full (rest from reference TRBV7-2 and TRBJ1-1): GAGVSQSPSNKVTEKGKDVELRCDPISGHTALYWYRQSLGQGLEFLIYFQGNSAPDKSGLPSDRFSAERTGGSVSTLTIQRTQQEDSAVYLCASRAGRENTEAFFGQGTRLTVV.